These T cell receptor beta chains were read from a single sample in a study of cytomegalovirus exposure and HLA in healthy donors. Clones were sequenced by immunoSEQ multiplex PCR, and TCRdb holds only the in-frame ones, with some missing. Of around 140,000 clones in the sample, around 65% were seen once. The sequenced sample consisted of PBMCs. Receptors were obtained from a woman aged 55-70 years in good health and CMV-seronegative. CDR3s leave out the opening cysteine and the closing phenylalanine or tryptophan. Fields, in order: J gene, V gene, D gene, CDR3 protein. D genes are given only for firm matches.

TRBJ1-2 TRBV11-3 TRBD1 ASSLFQGEYGYT
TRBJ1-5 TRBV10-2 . ASSDNGQSNQPQH
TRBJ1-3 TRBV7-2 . ASSPTTNTIY
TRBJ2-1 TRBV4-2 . ASSQDEGLGEQF
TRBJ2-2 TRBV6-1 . ASSEFQVNTGELF
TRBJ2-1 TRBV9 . ASSGGDFGGEQF
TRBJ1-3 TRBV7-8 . ASSDSSGNTIY
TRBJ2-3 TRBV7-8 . ASSLGGRADTQY
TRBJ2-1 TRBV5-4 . ASSPARANNEQF
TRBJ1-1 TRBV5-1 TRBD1 ASSPGQSNTEAF
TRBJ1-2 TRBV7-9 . SSSSTVYGYT
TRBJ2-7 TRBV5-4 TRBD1 ASSPAGTGSYEQY
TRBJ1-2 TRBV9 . ASSVGSGQYGYT
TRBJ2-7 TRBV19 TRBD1 ASSSPGDRETYEQY
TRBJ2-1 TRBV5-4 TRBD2 ASIRRGLAGNNEQF
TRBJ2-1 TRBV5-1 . ASSRPGNEQF
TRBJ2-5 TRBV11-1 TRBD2 ASSGTSGRAQETQY
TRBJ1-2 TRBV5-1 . ASSLTQVANGYT
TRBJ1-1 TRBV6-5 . ASSYRVNKGTTEAF
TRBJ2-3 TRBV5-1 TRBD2 ASSWRTSGASTDTQY
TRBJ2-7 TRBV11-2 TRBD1 ASSYWTGNEQY
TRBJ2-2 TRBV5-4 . ASSLEAGAGTGELF
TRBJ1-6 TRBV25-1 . ASSDGWANSPLH
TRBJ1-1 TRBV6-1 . ASKPIQGTEAF
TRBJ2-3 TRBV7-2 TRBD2 ASSPGERGGTDTQY
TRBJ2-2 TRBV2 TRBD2 ASSLAGGAGELF
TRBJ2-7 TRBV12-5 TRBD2 ASGLILAGGPNEQY
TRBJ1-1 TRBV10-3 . AISEMAGTEAF
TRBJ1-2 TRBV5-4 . ASSLGGLNYGYT
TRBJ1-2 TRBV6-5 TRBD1 ACNDRVGGYT
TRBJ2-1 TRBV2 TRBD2 ASRIGVAGGHEQF
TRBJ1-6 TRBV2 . ASSDRPSSPLH
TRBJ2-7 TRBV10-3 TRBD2 AIRGGLAGIYEQY
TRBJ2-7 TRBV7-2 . ASSPSSVEQY
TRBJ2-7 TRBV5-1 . ASSLLQGGSYEQY
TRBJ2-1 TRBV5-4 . ASSLVPVSYNEQF
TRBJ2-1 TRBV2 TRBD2 RGGLADNEQF
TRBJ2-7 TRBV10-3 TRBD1 AISRTGSYEQY
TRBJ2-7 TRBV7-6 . ASSLQGGNEQY
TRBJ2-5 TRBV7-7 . ASSLGFQRRPETQY
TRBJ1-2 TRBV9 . ASSANHGYT
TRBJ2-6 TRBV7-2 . ASSLAVGQGLPGANVLT